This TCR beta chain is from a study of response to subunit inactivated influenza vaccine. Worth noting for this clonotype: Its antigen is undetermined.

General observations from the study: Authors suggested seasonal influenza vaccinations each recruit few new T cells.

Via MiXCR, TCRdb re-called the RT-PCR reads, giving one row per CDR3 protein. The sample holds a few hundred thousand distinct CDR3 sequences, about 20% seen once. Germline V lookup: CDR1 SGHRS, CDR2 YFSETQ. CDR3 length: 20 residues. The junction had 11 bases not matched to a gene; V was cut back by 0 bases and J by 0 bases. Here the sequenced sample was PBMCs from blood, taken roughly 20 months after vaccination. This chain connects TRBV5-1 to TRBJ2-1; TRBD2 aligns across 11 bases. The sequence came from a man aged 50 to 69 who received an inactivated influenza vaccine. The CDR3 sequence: CASSLVWLAGGPPSYNEQFF. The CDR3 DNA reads TGCGCCAGCAGCTTGGTATGGCTAGCGGGAGGACCCCCCTCCTACAATGAGCAGTTCTTC.